This T cell receptor (beta chain) was documented in a study of T-cell memory formation after mild COVID-19. This CDR3 has 17 amino acids. J lost 5 bases, V lost 1 base, and 7 bases had no gene match. CDR1 is SGHTA, CDR2 FQGNSA, per germline. MiXCR, run by TCRdb on the 5' RACE reads, gives a single entry per CDR3 protein. The sample gives some 350,000 distinct CDR3 sequences, over 10% of which show up once; about a fifth is in the top ten. The receptor comes from a man younger than 35 who had mild COVID-19 (a few samples of this study predate the infection). Cell type and time point are not known. Sequencing was carried out using PBMCs or a T cell subset sorted from them (not recorded which). The chain links TRBV7-2 to TRBJ2-3; 12 bases align to TRBD2. CDR3 loop: CASSLVGLAGLRDTQYF. The CDR3 region has the DNA TGTGCCAGCAGCTTAGTAGGACTAGCGGGGTTGAGAGATACGCAGTATTTT.